This TCR beta chain originates from a study of metastatic and nonmetastatic thyroid tumors. Study context: Across blood and tumor or nodule tissue, repertoires from malignant and benign thyroid patients were compared with one another. Whole-study results and caveats: The study reportedly found significantly higher TCR beta diversity in malignant thyroid tumors than benign nodules, in blood and tumor.

Authors' data handling: The study took CDR3 differences across clinicopathological groups and made a distant-metastasis classifier for papillary thyroid cancer from them. Via MiXCR, TCRdb re-called the PCR reads. TCRdb's processing, not the study's, gives the V and J calls here. The table lists 30,000 to 45,000 clones, 33% of them singletons. This clone was recorded at least ten times. Its antigen remains unknown. Prior to thyroid surgery, none of the patients had received any treatment. Germline assignment: CDR1 MDHEN and CDR2 SYDVKM. This CDR3 is built from 15 residues. V was cut by 5 bases and J by 2 bases, with 12 bases left in between.

Sequenced input: tumor tissue. V and J are TRBV28 and TRBJ2-2, with D perhaps matching TRBD1 (6 bases). The TCR comes from a female donor with papillary thyroid cancer or a benign thyroid nodule (not recorded which). Some clones in this sample may be carry-over from other donors' samples. CDR3 region: CASSLRDTNTGELFF. The CDR3 coding sequence is TGTGCCAGCAGTCTCCGGGACACCAACACCGGGGAGCTGTTTTTT.